The 21 T cell receptor beta chains below come from one sample, sequenced in a study of blood T cell repertoires in COVID-19. Clones were sequenced by immunoSEQ multiplex PCR, and TCRdb holds only the in-frame ones, with some missing. Altogether roughly 250,000 clones are present, roughly 85% being singletons, with the ten largest covering about 3.8%. Input material: PBMCs or T cells enriched from blood (not recorded which). These receptors were taken from a woman aged 40-49 years who had been exposed to COVID-19.

This chain joins TRBV12-3 or TRBV12-4 and TRBJ2-1; 7 bases match TRBD2. Unmatched junction bases numbered 8, after V lost 6 bases and J lost 15 bases. This CDR3 has 11 residues. For the CDR3, the DNA is TGTGCCAGCAGCTACGGACTAGGGGTGTTCTTC. The encoded protein is CASSYGLGVFF.

CDR3 sequence reads: CASLGGTGTISSAQHF. The CDR3 DNA follows: TGTGCCAGTTTAGGGGGGACCGGGACTATATCTTCGGCCCAGCATTTT. The chain uses TRBV19 and TRBJ1-5; a possible D gene is TRBD1 (6 bases). Germline CDR1 and CDR2: LNHDA and SQIVND (reference sequence). Trimming stripped 8 bases from V and 11 bases from J, with 28 bases between. This CDR3 is 16 amino acids long.

The chain combines TRBV11-3 with TRBJ2-1, with D possibly TRBD2 on 6 matching bases. The germline CDR1 and CDR2 sequences are SGHNT and YENEEA. V gave up 1 base and J gave up 4 bases, with 11 bases separating them. The CDR3 has 15 residues. The CDR3 loop reads CASSLAGVGYNEQFF. DNA of the CDR3: TGTGCCAGCAGCTTAGCGGGGGTTGGGTACAATGAGCAGTTCTTC.

This clone occurred a few times. V is TRBV28 and J is TRBJ1-4; 7 bases map to TRBD1. In germline, CDR1 is MDHEN, CDR2 SYDVKM. The J segment lost 8 bases and the V segment lost 9 bases, leaving 15 bases of the junction unmatched. The CDR3 has 15 residues. The CDR3 sequence: CASVPAAGGREKLFF. The CDR3 DNA reads as TGTGCCAGTGTCCCCGCGGCAGGGGGGCGAGAAAAACTGTTTTTT.

This chain links TRBV18 with TRBJ1-2, with D possibly being TRBD1 (5 bases). Per the germline V gene, CDR1 is KGHSH and CDR2 is LQKENI. V was shortened by 3 bases and J by 4 bases, with 9 bases between the two germline ends. The CDR3 covers 13 residues. The CDR3 loop is CASSPGLLYGYTF. DNA of the CDR3: TGTGCCAGCTCACCGGGACTGCTCTATGGCTACACCTTC. Full variable domain (rest looked up from reference TRBV18 and TRBJ1-2): NAGVMQNPRHLVRRRGQEARLRCSPMKGHSHVYWYRQLPEEGLKFMVYLQKENIIDESGMPKERFSAEFPKEGPSILRIQQVVRGDSAAYFCASSPGLLYGYTFGSGTRLTVV.

The genes are TRBV5-1 and TRBJ2-1; 14 bases align to TRBD2. J was trimmed by 7 bases and V by 4 bases; bases with no gene match: 7. The CDR3 is 16 residues long. CDR1 is SGHRS, CDR2 YFSETQ, per germline. CDR3 DNA: TGCGCCAGCAGCGTTTCGACTAGCGGGGGGGCAAATGAGCAGTTCTTC. Its protein is CASSVSTSGGANEQFF.

This chain connects TRBV5-1 to TRBJ1-3; D uncertain. The CDR3 extends over 16 amino acids. V gave up 0 bases and J gave up 7 bases, with 17 bases separating them. CDR1 and CDR2 (germline): SGHRS, YFSETQ. DNA for the CDR3: TGCGCCAGCAGCTTGGCTAACAGCCTCGGAGGGAACACCATATATTTT. Translated, it gives CASSLANSLGGNTIYF.

This chain links TRBV4-3 with TRBJ1-2; D ambiguous. The germline V gene has CDR1 LGHNA and CDR2 YSLEER. Trimming removed 0 bases from V and 0 bases from J, with 11 bases in between. The CDR3 contains 16 residues. This CDR3 reads CASSQDITHANYGYTF. For the CDR3, the DNA is TGCGCCAGCAGCCAAGATATCACACATGCTAACTATGGCTACACCTTC.

The V and J genes are TRBV19 and TRBJ1-1, with D possibly being TRBD1 (6 bases). Germline V gene sequence: CDR1 LNHDA, CDR2 SQIVND (reference sequence). V lost 5 bases and J lost 1, with 20 bases in between. This CDR3 has 17 residues. The DNA for the CDR3 is TGTGCCAGTAGTCTGAGGGGGGGCGCGGGAAGGAACACTGAAGCTTTCTTT. Its protein is CASSLRGGAGRNTEAFF.

The CDR3 here is CASNRYRGNTEAFF. The CDR3 DNA is TGTGCCAGCAATAGATATCGGGGGAACACTGAAGCTTTCTTT. This chain joins TRBV6-5 and TRBJ1-1; no clear D gene. V shed 7 bases and J shed 1 base, with 13 bases lying between them. This CDR3 has 14 residues. In germline, CDR1 is MNHEY, CDR2 SVGAGI.

The rearrangement joins TRBV6-6 to TRBJ1-4, with D tentatively TRBD1 (5 bases). Germline V gives CDR1 MNHNY, CDR2 SVGAGI (reference sequence). This CDR3 has 14 amino acids. The V gene lost 8 bases and the J gene lost 7 bases, with 17 bases spanning the gap. CDR3 residues: CASAMGGGREKLFF. The CDR3 DNA sequence: TGTGCCAGCGCCATGGGGGGAGGGCGTGAAAAACTGTTTTTT.

V and J are TRBV9 and TRBJ1-2; unclear D gene. This CDR3 region has 16 residues. V was clipped by 2 bases and J by 0 bases, with 14 bases between them. Germline CDR1 is SGDLS and CDR2 is YYNGEE. CDR3 sequence reads: CASSVGGFRTNYGYTF. In DNA, the CDR3 is TGTGCCAGCAGCGTTGGAGGGTTTCGGACTAACTATGGCTACACCTTC. Full variable domain (missing parts from reference TRBV9 and TRBJ1-2): DSGVTQTPKHLITATGQRVTLRCSPRSGDLSVYWYQQSLDQGLQFLIQYYNGEERAKGNILERFSAQQFPDLHSELNLSSLELGDSALYFCASSVGGFRTNYGYTFGSGTRLTVV.

Turning to this clone: Other DNA sequences within the sample encode an identical CDR3. The CDR3 nucleotides are TGTGCCAGCAGCTCACAGGGAGGGATAAACTATGGCTACACCTTC. This gives the protein CASSSQGGINYGYTF. This chain joins TRBV5-4 and TRBJ1-2; the D gene is possibly TRBD1 (6 bases). Trimming removed 3 bases at V and 2 bases at J, with 14 bases between. Germline CDR1 reads SGHNT; CDR2 reads YYREEE (reference sequence). This CDR3 has 15 residues.

This chain joins TRBV28 and TRBJ1-2; the D is unclear. V was pared by 4 bases and J by 4 bases, with 7 bases between. Looked up from germline, CDR1 is MDHEN and CDR2 is SYDVKM. This CDR3 contains 12 residues. The CDR3 here is CASSYRSYGYTF. The CDR3 DNA reads as TGTGCCAGCAGTTACCGGAGCTATGGCTACACCTTC.

V gene TRBV9 combines with J gene TRBJ2-5; tentatively, D is TRBD1 (6 bases). The CDR3 has 16 residues. Germline assignment: CDR1 SGDLS and CDR2 YYNGEE. V lost 0 bases to trimming and J lost 1 base, with 13 bases between them. CDR3 loop: CASSVEGTHFQETQYF. The CDR3 region has the DNA TGTGCCAGCAGCGTAGAGGGGACACACTTCCAAGAGACCCAGTACTTC.

This clone has only a few counts. This chain links TRBV18 with TRBJ2-1, with D unresolved. CDR3 length equals 13 residues. V was clipped by 3 bases and J by 6 bases, with 9 bases between them. Germline CDR1 and CDR2: KGHSH and LQKENI. The CDR3 region is CASSPVSGNEQFF. For the CDR3, the DNA is TGTGCCAGCTCACCTGTATCCGGCAATGAGCAGTTCTTC.

This clone turned up a few times. The genes are TRBV29-1 and TRBJ1-2; the D is unclear. Germline-derived CDR1 and CDR2 are SQVTM and ANQGSEA. The length of the CDR3 is 14 residues. Trimming removed 0 bases at V and 8 bases at J, with 16 bases between. DNA for the CDR3: TGCAGCGTTGAAGATTGGAGGGCTAAAGAAGGCTACACCTTC. It yields the protein CSVEDWRAKEGYTF.

The count of this clone is one. This chain links TRBV30 with TRBJ1-2; maybe TRBD1 (5 bases). From germline, CDR1 is GTSNPN and CDR2 SVGIG (reference sequence). Between the trimmed V and J ends, which lost 3 bases and 8 bases, there was a span of 16 bases. The CDR3 runs 13 residues. The CDR3 here is CAWSPSGDGGYTF. The CDR3, as DNA: TGTGCCTGGAGCCCCTCGGGGGATGGGGGCTACACCTTC. Filled out from reference TRBV30 and TRBJ1-2, the complete variable domain reads SQTIHQWPATLVQPVGSPLSLECTVEGTSNPNLYWYRQAAGRGLQLLFYSVGIGQISSEVPQNLSASRPQDRQFILSSKKLLLSDSGFYLCAWSPSGDGGYTFGSGTRLTVV.

The CDR3 DNA reads as TGTGCCAGCAGCCCAAGACAGGGCCGTCCCTACAATGAGCAGTTCTTC. It is translated as CASSPRQGRPYNEQFF. The rearrangement uses TRBV9 and TRBJ2-1, with 7 bases identical to TRBD1. The CDR3 loop spans 16 amino acids. J gave up 2 bases and V 4 bases, and 9 bases lay outside the gene matches. Germline V lookup: CDR1 SGDLS, CDR2 YYNGEE.

The J gene is TRBJ2-2, the V gene TRBV4-2, with 8 nucleotides matching TRBD1. V was clipped by 4 bases and J by 0 bases; unmatched bases: 13. Germline-derived CDR1 and CDR2 are LGHNA and YNFKEQ. CDR3 size: 19 residues. The CDR3 reads CASSPHPGQASANTGELFF. The CDR3 nucleotides are TGTGCCAGCAGCCCACATCCGGGACAGGCCTCCGCGAACACCGGGGAGCTGTTTTTT.

The chain joins TRBV30 to TRBJ1-6; tentative D call: TRBD1 (5 bases). This CDR3 has 15 amino acids. CDR1 is GTSNPN and CDR2 is SVGIG in the germline V gene (reference sequence). Trimming stripped 6 bases from V and 8 bases from J, with 20 bases between. The CDR3 loop is CACSRGDLRDSPLHF. CDR3 bases: TGTGCCTGTTCCCGGGGGGATTTGCGGGATTCACCCCTCCACTTT.